This TCR beta chain stems from a study of long-term antiretroviral therapy in people with HIV (dated by TCRdb to between 2021 and 2022). Broadly, across the study: The earliest samples were collected roughly a decade before the 2015 WHO recommendation for immediate ART, at a time when ART was usually postponed until CD4 counts fell. A total of around 190 cryopreserved PBMC samples came from 25 to 35 adults with confirmed HIV infection and were collected serially over a mean of roughly 6 years (range 1-12). No cross-contamination during QIAcube processing was shown when test extractions of a monoclonal T-cell line were performed alongside 33 polyclonal samples. About two fifths of the roughly 30 participants with HIV were female. This retrospective serial study examined whether starting ART and sustained HIV suppression were associated with changes in the composition and diversity of the TRB repertoire in peripheral blood.

The immunoSEQ hsTCRB v3.0 assay was used at survey level resolution to sequence the TRB variable region. The target sequencing depth for TRB was roughly 40,000-55,000 T-cell genomes per sample. An Illumina MiSeq with a v3 150-cycle kit was used to sequence the pooled TRB libraries. The paper's processing steps were these. Repertoire analysis was performed in R inside a reproducible Nextflow workflow that covered QC, data transformation and analysis. LymphoSeq2, an R package for exploring AIRR-Seq data, was used to implement custom analyses. A handful of samples that yielded fewer than 5000 total TRB sequences were excluded, so that around 190 HIV repertoires were analyzed. Among the roughly 190 retained HIV repertoires, fewer than 65 were collected before ART initiation and 120 to 140 after ART initiation. Repertoires were downsampled to 5000 TRB nucleotide sequences, and summary statistics were averaged over 100 downsampling iterations. Only TRB sequences with CDR3 regions of at least seven amino acids were retained for analysis. Diversity was measured with a Shannon entropy-derived clonality score and the Gini coefficient. In the repertoire networks, any two of the top 5000 CDR3 amino acid sequences were connected whenever the two sequences differed by an edit distance of one. Antigen specificity groups and MHC restriction were predicted for TRB CDR3 amino acid sequences with GLIPH2. Known CMV, EBV, HIV or tissue antigen associations were flagged by matching CDR3 amino acid sequences against VDJdb and McPAS-TCR. Pre-ART, post-ART and control groups were compared with Wilcoxon signed-rank tests and Holm-Bonferroni correction. The immuneACCESS repertoire file appears here via TCRdb, limited to in-frame rearrangements. These files lack a portion of the clones; in checked studies, under half of the deficit traces to unresolved V genes, and the cause of the others is not known. That table supplies the V and J calls and clone size; D and trimming were determined from the DNA. The sample yields approximately 17,000 clones; roughly 80% were counted once. The ten top clones hold roughly 15% of the sample.

Study-wide findings and limitations: The repertoire was dominated across all time points by expanded TRB clones identified before ART initiation, although this dominance was seen to fluctuate and to decrease in many PLHIV after ART. Starting ART was linked to a significant rise in TRB diversity, yet even after long-term ART the diversity remained significantly lower than in transplant donor controls. Owing to limited PBMC availability, only the TCR beta chain was sequenced, without alpha chain pairing. Unsorted PBMC were profiled instead of sorted CD4+ and CD8+ T cells because pre-ART samples had limited cell numbers. Narrower CDR3 length ranges were observed in HIV repertoires than in controls, and an antigen-experienced repertoire with only a slight naive shift after ART was suggested by the network structure. No data were available on ART adherence, viral resistance or therapy changes, limiting inferences about post-ART repertoire changes. Samples dated from the mid-2000s to the late 2010s, and the ART regimens used may be less effective than current ones.

Inclusion was restricted to participants for whom at least one PBMC sample before ART initiation and at least two post-ART samples were available. Treatment was received in the United States of America by all participants with HIV. Before DNA extraction, cryopreserved samples of roughly 0.85-10 million PBMC were thawed and washed. At the time of the earliest PBMC sample for each participant with HIV, ages ranged from about 23 to 60 years. PBMC samples were contributed by each participant from 1-4 timepoints before ART initiation and 2-8 timepoints after ART initiation, with a median of 7 samples. For every participant, serial HIV viral load, CD4+ T-cell count, ART history and demographic data were obtained. A Qiagen kit on a QIAcube was used to extract genomic DNA from unsorted PBMC, with samples processed in batches of 12. Regarding this clone: The antigen this receptor binds is unknown. Qualities for individual bases were not recorded, and no much larger clone is one base off.

Unmatched junction bases come to 7, with V trimmed by 4 bases and J by 0 bases. Its CDR3 holds 16 amino acids, cysteine through phenylalanine. The entry retains the CDR3 DNA only, 48 bases that are in frame from base 1. The germline V gene (reference sequence) sets CDR1 to SEHNR and CDR2 to FQNEAQ. The source was unsorted PBMCs, collected around 1.2 years before starting antiretroviral therapy. The chain is encoded by TRBV7-9 joined to TRBJ1-1, and 8 bases in between align with TRBD1. This clonotype was sampled from a man aged 30 to 39 with HIV. The sequenced DNA: TGTGCCAGCAGCTCCCCCTCGGACAGGGTGAACACTGAAGCTTTCTTT. Its translation reads: CASSSPSDRVNTEAFF. With the rest looked up from the reference TRBV7-9 and TRBJ1-1 genes rather than sequenced, the full variable domain is DTGVSQNPRHKITKRGQNVTFRCDPISEHNRLYWYRQTLGQGPEFLTYFQNEAQLEKSRLLSDRFSAERPKGSFSTLEIQRTEQGDSAMYLCASSSPSDRVNTEAFFGQGTRLTVV.